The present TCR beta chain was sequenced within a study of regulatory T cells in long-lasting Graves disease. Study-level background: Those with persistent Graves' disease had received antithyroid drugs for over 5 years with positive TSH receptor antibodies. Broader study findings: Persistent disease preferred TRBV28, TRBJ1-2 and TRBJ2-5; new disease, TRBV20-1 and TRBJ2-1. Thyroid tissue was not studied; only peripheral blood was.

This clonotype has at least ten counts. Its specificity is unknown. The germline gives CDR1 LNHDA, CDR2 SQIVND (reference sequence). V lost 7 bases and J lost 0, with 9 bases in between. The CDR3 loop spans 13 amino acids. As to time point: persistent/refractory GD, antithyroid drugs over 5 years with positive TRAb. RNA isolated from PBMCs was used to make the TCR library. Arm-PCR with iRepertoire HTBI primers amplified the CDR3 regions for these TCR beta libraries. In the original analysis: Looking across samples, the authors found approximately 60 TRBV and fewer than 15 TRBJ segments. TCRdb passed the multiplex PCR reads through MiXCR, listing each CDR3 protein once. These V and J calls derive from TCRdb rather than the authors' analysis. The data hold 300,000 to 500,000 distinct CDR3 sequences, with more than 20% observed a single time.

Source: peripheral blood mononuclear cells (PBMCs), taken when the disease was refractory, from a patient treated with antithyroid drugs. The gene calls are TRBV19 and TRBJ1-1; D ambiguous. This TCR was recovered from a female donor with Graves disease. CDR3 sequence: CASIGRMNTEAFF. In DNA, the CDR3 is TGTGCCAGTATTGGCAGGATGAACACTGAAGCTTTCTTT.